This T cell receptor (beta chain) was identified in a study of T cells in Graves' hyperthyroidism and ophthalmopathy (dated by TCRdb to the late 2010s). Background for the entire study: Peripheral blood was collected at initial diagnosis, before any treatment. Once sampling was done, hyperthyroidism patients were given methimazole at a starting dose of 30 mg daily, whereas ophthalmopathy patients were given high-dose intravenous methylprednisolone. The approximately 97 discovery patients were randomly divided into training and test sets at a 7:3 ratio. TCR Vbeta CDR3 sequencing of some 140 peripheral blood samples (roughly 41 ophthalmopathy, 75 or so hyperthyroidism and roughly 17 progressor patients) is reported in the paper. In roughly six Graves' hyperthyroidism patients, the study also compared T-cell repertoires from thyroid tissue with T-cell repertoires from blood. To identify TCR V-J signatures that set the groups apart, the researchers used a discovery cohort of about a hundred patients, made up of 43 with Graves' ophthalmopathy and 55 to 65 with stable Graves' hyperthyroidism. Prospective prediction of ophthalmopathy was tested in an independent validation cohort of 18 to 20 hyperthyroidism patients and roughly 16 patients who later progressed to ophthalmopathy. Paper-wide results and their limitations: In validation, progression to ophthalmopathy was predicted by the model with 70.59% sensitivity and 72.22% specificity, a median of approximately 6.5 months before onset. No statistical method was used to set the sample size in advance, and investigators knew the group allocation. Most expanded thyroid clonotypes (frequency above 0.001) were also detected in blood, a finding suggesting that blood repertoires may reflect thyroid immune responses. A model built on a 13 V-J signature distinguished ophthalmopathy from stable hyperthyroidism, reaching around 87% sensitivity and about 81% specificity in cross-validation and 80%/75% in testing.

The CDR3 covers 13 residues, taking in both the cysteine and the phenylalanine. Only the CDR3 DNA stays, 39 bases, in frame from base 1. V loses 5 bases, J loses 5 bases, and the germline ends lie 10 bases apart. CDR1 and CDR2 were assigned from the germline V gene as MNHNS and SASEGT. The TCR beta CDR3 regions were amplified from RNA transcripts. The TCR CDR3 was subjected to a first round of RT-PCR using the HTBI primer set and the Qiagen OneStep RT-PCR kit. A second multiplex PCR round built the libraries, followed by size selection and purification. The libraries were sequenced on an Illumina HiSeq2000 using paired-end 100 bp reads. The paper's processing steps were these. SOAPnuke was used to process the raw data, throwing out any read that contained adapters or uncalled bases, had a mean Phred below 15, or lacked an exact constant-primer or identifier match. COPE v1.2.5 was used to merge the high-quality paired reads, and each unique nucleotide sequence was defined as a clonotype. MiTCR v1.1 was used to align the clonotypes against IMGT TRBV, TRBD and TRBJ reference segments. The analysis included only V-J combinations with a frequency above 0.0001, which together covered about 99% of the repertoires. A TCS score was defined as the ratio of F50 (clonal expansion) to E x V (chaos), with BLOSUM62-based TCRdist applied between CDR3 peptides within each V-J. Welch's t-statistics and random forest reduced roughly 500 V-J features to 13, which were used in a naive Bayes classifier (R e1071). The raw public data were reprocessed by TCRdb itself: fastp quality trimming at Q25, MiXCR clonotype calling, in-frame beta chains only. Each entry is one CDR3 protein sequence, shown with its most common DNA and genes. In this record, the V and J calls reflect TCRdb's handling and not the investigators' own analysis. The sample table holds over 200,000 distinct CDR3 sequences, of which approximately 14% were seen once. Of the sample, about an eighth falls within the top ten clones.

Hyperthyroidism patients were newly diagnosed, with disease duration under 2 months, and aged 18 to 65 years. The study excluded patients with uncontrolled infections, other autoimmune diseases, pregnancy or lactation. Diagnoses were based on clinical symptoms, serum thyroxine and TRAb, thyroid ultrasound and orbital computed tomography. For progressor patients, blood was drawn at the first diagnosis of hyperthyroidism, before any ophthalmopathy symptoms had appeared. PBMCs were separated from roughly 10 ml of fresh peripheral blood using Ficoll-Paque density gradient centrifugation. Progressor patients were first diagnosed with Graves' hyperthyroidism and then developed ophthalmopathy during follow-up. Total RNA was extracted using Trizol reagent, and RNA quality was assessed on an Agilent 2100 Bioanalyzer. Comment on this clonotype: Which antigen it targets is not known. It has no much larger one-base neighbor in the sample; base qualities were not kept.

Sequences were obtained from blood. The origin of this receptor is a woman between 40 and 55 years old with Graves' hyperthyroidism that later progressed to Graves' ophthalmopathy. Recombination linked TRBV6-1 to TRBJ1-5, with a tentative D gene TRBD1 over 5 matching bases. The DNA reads TGTGCCAGCAGTACAGGTTACGATCAGCCCCAGCATTTT. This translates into CASSTGYDQPQHF.